This TCR beta chain derives from a study of T cells in Graves' hyperthyroidism and ophthalmopathy. Whole-study context: Peripheral blood was collected at initial diagnosis, before any treatment. Overall study findings and caveats: Model output signaled ophthalmopathy a median roughly 6 months ahead of onset. Blood also held most thyroid clonotypes expanded beyond 0.001.

This CDR3 is built from 16 residues. In germline, CDR1 is SGHVS, CDR2 FNYEAQ. Details on this clonotype: Its matching antigen is unknown. With a much larger clone just one base away, this may be a read error.

The source material, RNA transcripts, was used to amplify TCR beta CDR3 regions. The primer set for the first-round RT-PCR of the TCR CDR3 was HTBI. One entry per CDR3 protein results from TCRdb running MiXCR on the multiplex PCR reads. The sample lists hundreds of thousands of distinct CDR3 sequences, roughly 14% occurring once. The clonotype originates from a woman aged 18-29 years with Graves' hyperthyroidism that later progressed to Graves' ophthalmopathy. The sequenced sample consisted of blood. This chain links TRBV7-6 with TRBJ2-1; the D is unclear. The CDR3 bases are TGTGCCAGCAGCTTAGTCTTCGTGACGGATCACAATGTGCAGTTCTTC. Encoded protein: CASSLVFVTDHNVQFF.